A single sample is the source of the 7 T cell receptor beta chains below, sequenced in a study of cytomegalovirus exposure and HLA in healthy donors. It was with 60 Vbeta and 13 Jbeta primers that the PCR ran. Data came from immunoSEQ multiplex PCR; TCRdb stores just in-frame clones and leaves some out. The table shows 200,000 to 300,000 clones, with around four fifths occurring only once. The sequenced sample was PBMCs. These receptors all stem from a woman between 40 and 50 years old in good health and CMV-seropositive.

The chain employs TRBV9 and TRBJ2-1; TRBD2 is a possible D gene (7 bases). Germline V gene data show CDR1 as SGDLS and CDR2 as YYNGEE. V lost 0 bases to trimming and J lost 2 bases, with 12 bases between them. There are 16 residues in the CDR3. The CDR3 DNA sequence: TGTGCCAGCAGCGTAGGGTCCGGGGGGCCCTACAATGAGCAGTTCTTC. This encodes CASSVGSGGPYNEQFF.

The chain recombines TRBV28 with TRBJ2-2; no reliable D call. V was pared by 5 bases and J by 6 bases, with 13 bases between. Per the germline V gene, CDR1 is MDHEN and CDR2 is SYDVKM. The CDR3 length is 14 residues. The CDR3 loop is CASSLTGRPGELFF. CDR3 DNA sequence: TGTGCCAGCAGTCTAACTGGGCGACCCGGGGAGCTGTTTTTT.

A few counts support this clone. J is TRBJ2-6 and V is TRBV4-3; TRBD2 agrees at 14 bases. CDR3 length: 20 amino acids. V lost 3 bases to trimming and J lost 3 bases; unmatched junction nucleotides: 10. The germline V gene encodes CDR1 LGHNA and CDR2 YSLEER. The CDR3: CASSHMAGTSGSGGANVLTF. CDR3 nucleotide sequence: TGCGCCAGCAGCCACATGGCAGGGACTAGCGGGAGTGGTGGGGCCAACGTCCTGACTTTC.

The gene calls are TRBV6-5 and TRBJ2-5, with TRBD2 identical over 10 bases. Germline assignment: CDR1 MNHEY and CDR2 SVGAGI. CDR3 size: 15 residues. V dropped 5 bases and J dropped 4; count of bases not matched to a gene: 7. The CDR3 reads CASSLGLARGETQYF. CDR3 DNA sequence: TGTGCCAGCAGTCTGGGACTAGCGCGCGGAGAGACCCAGTACTTC.

This chain links TRBV28 with TRBJ1-2; no reliable D call. Germline V gene sequence: CDR1 MDHEN, CDR2 SYDVKM. V shed 2 bases and J shed 4 bases, with 20 bases lying between them. The CDR3 contains 17 residues. The CDR3 DNA is TGTGCCAGCAGTTTACAGTTAGGCCCTCCGCGGTCCTATGGCTACACCTTC. Protein: CASSLQLGPPRSYGYTF.

This clone was seen only once. The chain carries TRBV19 and TRBJ2-5; TRBD1 is a possible D gene (5 bases). The J call is uncertain, as TRBJ2-7 better fits the DNA end. The CDR3 runs to 15 residues. CDR1 LNHDA and CDR2 SQIVND come from the germline V gene (reference sequence). This CDR3 is CASSPGQGQLYEQYF. The DNA for the CDR3 is TGTGCCAGTAGCCCAGGGCAAGGGCAGCTCTACGAGCAGTACTTC.

This chain uses TRBV6-1 with TRBJ2-5, with a tentative D call TRBD1 (6 bases). V lost 1 base and J lost 5, with 11 bases in between. Germline V lookup: CDR1 MNHNS, CDR2 SASEGT. This CDR3 spans 14 amino acids. The chain's CDR3 is CASSEDTGPETQYF. The CDR3 region has the DNA TGTGCCAGCAGTGAAGATACAGGGCCCGAGACCCAGTACTTC.